Listed below are T cell receptor beta chains from one sample, sequenced in a study of early T cells in non-severe SARS-CoV-2 infection. TCRdb re-analysed the 5' RACE reads in MiXCR, keeping a single row per CDR3 protein. Among about 38,000 distinct CDR3 sequences listed, roughly 4.8% were seen once. Input material: whole blood. The receptors were sampled from an adult who was a healthcare worker with PCR-confirmed SARS-CoV-2 infection or an uninfected control (not recorded which). Each CDR3 is given with its conserved first and last residue. Fields, in order: D gene, J gene, clone size, V gene, CDR3 DNA, CDR3 protein. The D gene is left open where the match is weak. Some rows have no size entry. The others give once, few or many, or a class for an expanded clone.

D gene: .; J gene: TRBJ1-4; clone size: few; V gene: TRBV19; CDR3 DNA: TGTGCCAGTACCCCCGGGCTTAATGAAAAACTGTTTTTT; CDR3 protein: CASTPGLNEKLFF
D gene: .; J gene: TRBJ1-2; clone size: .; V gene: TRBV7-9; CDR3 DNA: TGTGCCAGCAGCTTAGGGAACCCGGTGGAAGGCTACACCTTC; CDR3 protein: CASSLGNPVEGYTF
D gene: .; J gene: TRBJ1-1; clone size: many; V gene: TRBV4-2; CDR3 DNA: TGTGCCAGCAGCCAAGATCGCTTGGGACGTGAAGCTTTCTTT; CDR3 protein: CASSQDRLGREAFF
D gene: .; J gene: TRBJ1-6; clone size: few; V gene: TRBV4-1; CDR3 DNA: TGCGCCAGCAGCCAAGAGCCCAGGGCCGATAATTCACCCCTCCACTTT; CDR3 protein: CASSQEPRADNSPLHF
D gene: .; J gene: TRBJ2-2; clone size: few; V gene: TRBV3-1; CDR3 DNA: TGTGCCAGCAGCCAATCCATCCCCGGGGAGCTGTTTTTT; CDR3 protein: CASSQSIPGELFF
D gene: TRBD2; J gene: TRBJ2-1; clone size: many; V gene: TRBV5-4; CDR3 DNA: TGTGCCAGCAGCTACCTGACTAGCGGGGCATACAATGAGCAGTTCTTC; CDR3 protein: CASSYLTSGAYNEQFF
D gene: .; J gene: TRBJ2-1; clone size: many; V gene: TRBV7-8; CDR3 DNA: TGTGCCAGCAGCTTAATACAGGGAGGGGAGCAGTTCTTC; CDR3 protein: CASSLIQGGEQFF
D gene: .; J gene: TRBJ2-1; clone size: .; V gene: TRBV5-1; CDR3 DNA: TGCGCCAGCAGCGGAGGCCAAGGGGCTGGGTCCAATGAGCAGTTCTTC; CDR3 protein: CASSGGQGAGSNEQFF
D gene: .; J gene: TRBJ2-1; clone size: few; V gene: TRBV5-1; CDR3 DNA: TGCGCCACCGCTCCGATAAGCTTTAACAATGAGCAGTTCTTC; CDR3 protein: CATAPISFNNEQFF
D gene: .; J gene: TRBJ2-5; clone size: many; V gene: TRBV12-5; CDR3 DNA: TGTGCTAGTGGCCACACAGATCAAGAGACCCAGTACTTC; CDR3 protein: CASGHTDQETQYF
D gene: TRBD2; J gene: TRBJ2-1; clone size: few; V gene: TRBV20-1; CDR3 DNA: TGCAGTGCTAGCCCGGGACTAGCGTTCAATGAGCAGTTCTTC; CDR3 protein: CSASPGLAFNEQFF
D gene: TRBD1; J gene: TRBJ2-5; clone size: .; V gene: TRBV23-1; CDR3 DNA: TGCGCCAGCAAGCCGGGACAGGGACAAGAGACCCGGTACTTC; CDR3 protein: CASKPGQGQETRYF
D gene: .; J gene: TRBJ1-5; clone size: few; V gene: TRBV5-6; CDR3 DNA: TGTGCCAGCAGCTTGGCGGGGGATCAGCCCCAGCATTTT; CDR3 protein: CASSLAGDQPQHF
D gene: .; J gene: TRBJ1-2; clone size: many; V gene: TRBV7-2; CDR3 DNA: TGTGCCAGCAGCTTTGTCGGAGCGGACTATGGCTACACCTTC; CDR3 protein: CASSFVGADYGYTF
D gene: .; J gene: TRBJ2-7; clone size: few; V gene: TRBV7-9; CDR3 DNA: TGTGCCAGCAGCCGAATAAACAGTGAAGACGAGCAGTACTTC; CDR3 protein: CASSRINSEDEQYF
D gene: .; J gene: TRBJ1-2; clone size: many; V gene: TRBV7-3; CDR3 DNA: TGTGCCAGCAGCCCCCCGGGGGGCAGAGATGGCTACACCTTC; CDR3 protein: CASSPPGGRDGYTF
D gene: .; J gene: TRBJ1-1; clone size: few; V gene: TRBV6-1; CDR3 DNA: TGTGCCAGCAGTTATGACAGGACTGAAGCTTTCTTT; CDR3 protein: CASSYDRTEAFF
D gene: .; J gene: TRBJ2-2; clone size: .; V gene: TRBV7-8; CDR3 DNA: TGTGCCAGCAGATCCGGGGCGGACACCGGGGAGCTGTTTTTT; CDR3 protein: CASRSGADTGELFF
D gene: TRBD2; J gene: TRBJ2-3; clone size: .; V gene: TRBV12-3/TRBV12-4; CDR3 DNA: TGTGCCAGCAGCCGTGGGACTAGCGGGGGGGCCTTAGATACGCAGTATTTT; CDR3 protein: CASSRGTSGGALDTQYF
D gene: .; J gene: TRBJ1-2; clone size: many; V gene: TRBV6-1; CDR3 DNA: TGTGCCAGCAGTGAAGCGGTCCAGGGGATATATGGCTACACCTTC; CDR3 protein: CASSEAVQGIYGYTF
D gene: TRBD1; J gene: TRBJ1-1; clone size: many; V gene: TRBV7-2; CDR3 DNA: TGTGCCAGCAAGCGAAGGGAAGACAGGGCGGGTGAAGCTTTCTTT; CDR3 protein: CASKRREDRAGEAFF
D gene: .; J gene: TRBJ2-5; clone size: few; V gene: TRBV20-1; CDR3 DNA: TGCAGTGCTAGTGCGGGGCCCCAAGAGACCCAGTACTTC; CDR3 protein: CSASAGPQETQYF
D gene: TRBD2; J gene: TRBJ2-1; clone size: many; V gene: TRBV13; CDR3 DNA: TGTGCCAGCAGCTTAGTCCGGAGCGGGGGGGCCGTCAATGAGCAGTTCTTC; CDR3 protein: CASSLVRSGGAVNEQFF
D gene: TRBD2; J gene: TRBJ2-3; clone size: few; V gene: TRBV4-2; CDR3 DNA: TGTGCCAGCAGCCAAGAAGCGGGAATTAGCACAGATACGCAGTATTTT; CDR3 protein: CASSQEAGISTDTQYF
D gene: TRBD1; J gene: TRBJ2-1; clone size: many; V gene: TRBV6-1; CDR3 DNA: TGTGCCAGCAGTGGACAGGGAAGCTCCTACAATGAGCAGTTCTTC; CDR3 protein: CASSGQGSSYNEQFF
D gene: .; J gene: TRBJ1-1; clone size: many; V gene: TRBV18; CDR3 DNA: TGTGCCAGCTCACCACCGCTTCATCTGTCGAAAGGCACTGAAGCTTTCTTT; CDR3 protein: CASSPPLHLSKGTEAFF
D gene: .; J gene: TRBJ2-3; clone size: many; V gene: TRBV7-2; CDR3 DNA: TGTGCCAGCAGCTCCTTTTCAACAGATACGCAGTATTTT; CDR3 protein: CASSSFSTDTQYF
D gene: .; J gene: TRBJ1-6; clone size: many; V gene: TRBV5-1; CDR3 DNA: TGCGCCAGCAGCTTGGCCGCGGCAGACCGTACCCTCCACTTT; CDR3 protein: CASSLAAADRTLHF
D gene: .; J gene: TRBJ2-5; clone size: many; V gene: TRBV20-1; CDR3 DNA: TGCAGTTCGGGGATTCAGGAGACCCAGTACTTC; CDR3 protein: CSSGIQETQYF
D gene: .; J gene: TRBJ1-5; clone size: few; V gene: TRBV30; CDR3 DNA: TGTGCCTGGGAAACGGACAGAAATCAGCCCCAGCATTTT; CDR3 protein: CAWETDRNQPQHF
D gene: .; J gene: TRBJ2-4; clone size: few; V gene: TRBV19; CDR3 DNA: TGTGCCAGTACCCTCGGCGGGGGCGGGCTAGCCAAAAACATTCAGTACTTC; CDR3 protein: CASTLGGGGLAKNIQYF
D gene: .; J gene: TRBJ1-5; clone size: few; V gene: TRBV18; CDR3 DNA: TGTGCCAGCTCACCGGACAGCAATCAGCCCCAGCATTTT; CDR3 protein: CASSPDSNQPQHF
D gene: .; J gene: TRBJ1-1; clone size: .; V gene: TRBV30; CDR3 DNA: TGTGCCTGGGGCCCGGACAGAAACACTGAAGCTTTCTTT; CDR3 protein: CAWGPDRNTEAFF
D gene: TRBD1; J gene: TRBJ2-3; clone size: .; V gene: TRBV29-1; CDR3 DNA: TGCAGCGTTGAGGGACAGGGGTCCACAGATACGCAGTATTTT; CDR3 protein: CSVEGQGSTDTQYF
D gene: .; J gene: TRBJ2-7; clone size: many; V gene: TRBV12-3/TRBV12-4; CDR3 DNA: TGTGCCAGCAGTCGCGGGACAGCCAGCTCCTACGAGCAGTACTTC; CDR3 protein: CASSRGTASSYEQYF
D gene: .; J gene: TRBJ1-1; clone size: many; V gene: TRBV5-1; CDR3 DNA: TGCGCCAGCAGCCCGGCAGAACCGAACACTGAAGCTTTCTTT; CDR3 protein: CASSPAEPNTEAFF
D gene: .; J gene: TRBJ1-6; clone size: many; V gene: TRBV20-1; CDR3 DNA: TGCAGTGCTACCTCCGGGACAAATTCACCCCTCCACTTT; CDR3 protein: CSATSGTNSPLHF
D gene: .; J gene: TRBJ1-1; clone size: many; V gene: TRBV18; CDR3 DNA: TGTGCCAGCTCACGAGACCCCACTGAAGCTTTCTTT; CDR3 protein: CASSRDPTEAFF
D gene: .; J gene: TRBJ2-5; clone size: many; V gene: TRBV29-1; CDR3 DNA: TGCAGCTCCGGACAGGAGGGAGGGGAGACCCAGTACTTC; CDR3 protein: CSSGQEGGETQYF
D gene: TRBD1; J gene: TRBJ1-1; clone size: many; V gene: TRBV6-6; CDR3 DNA: TGTGCCAGCAGTGTACAGGGGGGTGAAGCTTTCTTT; CDR3 protein: CASSVQGGEAFF
D gene: TRBD1; J gene: TRBJ1-2; clone size: few; V gene: TRBV7-8; CDR3 DNA: TGTGCCAGCAGCTTGGGGACAGGGGAAGACGATGGCTACACCTTC; CDR3 protein: CASSLGTGEDDGYTF
D gene: .; J gene: TRBJ1-6; clone size: many; V gene: TRBV3-1; CDR3 DNA: TGTGCCAGCAGCCAGAGAGGGGATAATTCACCCCTCCACTTT; CDR3 protein: CASSQRGDNSPLHF
D gene: .; J gene: TRBJ2-5; clone size: many; V gene: TRBV10-3; CDR3 DNA: TGTGCCATCAGTGAGTCGTCTAGCGCAGCATCACAAGAGACCCAGTACTTC; CDR3 protein: CAISESSSAASQETQYF
D gene: .; J gene: TRBJ1-1; clone size: many; V gene: TRBV30; CDR3 DNA: TGTGCCTGGAGTGTAACCCTGGAGAACACTGAAGCTTTCTTT; CDR3 protein: CAWSVTLENTEAFF
D gene: .; J gene: TRBJ2-2; clone size: few; V gene: TRBV6-2/TRBV6-3; CDR3 DNA: TGTGCCAGCGGACTTAGCGTTGGGGTCGGGGAGCTGTTTTTT; CDR3 protein: CASGLSVGVGELFF
D gene: .; J gene: TRBJ1-2; clone size: .; V gene: TRBV19; CDR3 DNA: TGTGCCAGTAGTCTCCTTCCCGGTGGCTACACCTTC; CDR3 protein: CASSLLPGGYTF
D gene: .; J gene: TRBJ2-3; clone size: many; V gene: TRBV11-2; CDR3 DNA: TGTGCCAGCAGCTTATACGCCCCCCAGGGGGGAAGCACAGATACGCAGTATTTT; CDR3 protein: CASSLYAPQGGSTDTQYF
D gene: TRBD1; J gene: TRBJ2-7; clone size: many; V gene: TRBV13; CDR3 DNA: TGTGCCAGCAGCTCCGCTCGACAGGGGGCTATCGGCGAGCAGTACTTC; CDR3 protein: CASSSARQGAIGEQYF
D gene: .; J gene: TRBJ1-1; clone size: many; V gene: TRBV30; CDR3 DNA: TGTGCCTGGAGCCCACAGAACACTGAAGCTTTCTTT; CDR3 protein: CAWSPQNTEAFF
D gene: .; J gene: TRBJ1-1; clone size: many; V gene: TRBV4-1; CDR3 DNA: TGCGCCAGCAGTTGGGGGAAGAACACTGAAGCTTTCTTT; CDR3 protein: CASSWGKNTEAFF
D gene: .; J gene: TRBJ1-1; clone size: many; V gene: TRBV5-3; CDR3 DNA: TGTGCCAGAAGCTTTCAACAGGATAACACTGAAGCTTTCTTT; CDR3 protein: CARSFQQDNTEAFF
D gene: TRBD1; J gene: TRBJ1-1; clone size: many; V gene: TRBV29-1; CDR3 DNA: TGCAGCGCCCGACAGGGCACTGAAGCTTTCTTT; CDR3 protein: CSARQGTEAFF
D gene: .; J gene: TRBJ2-7; clone size: many; V gene: TRBV3-1; CDR3 DNA: TGTGCCAGCAGCTTCAAGACATACGAGCAGTACTTC; CDR3 protein: CASSFKTYEQYF
D gene: .; J gene: TRBJ2-7; clone size: many; V gene: TRBV10-3; CDR3 DNA: TGTGCCATCAGTGAGTCAGGGGTCAGCTCCTACGAGCAGTACTTC; CDR3 protein: CAISESGVSSYEQYF
D gene: .; J gene: TRBJ2-3; clone size: many; V gene: TRBV6-1; CDR3 DNA: TGTGCCAGCAGTGCCCCACTAGATACGCAGTATTTT; CDR3 protein: CASSAPLDTQYF
D gene: TRBD1; J gene: TRBJ2-5; clone size: many; V gene: TRBV30; CDR3 DNA: TGTGCCTGGAGTGTAAAGGGGGCACAAGAGACCCAGTACTTC; CDR3 protein: CAWSVKGAQETQYF
D gene: .; J gene: TRBJ1-1; clone size: .; V gene: TRBV20-1; CDR3 DNA: TGCAGTGCTAGAGACGGAGGCGGGGGCACTGAAGCTTTCTTT; CDR3 protein: CSARDGGGGTEAFF
D gene: .; J gene: TRBJ1-4; clone size: many; V gene: TRBV3-2; CDR3 DNA: TGTGCCAGCAGCCCTCTCCCTCTGGGGGACAGGAAACCCTTTAATGAAAAACTGTTTTTT; CDR3 protein: CASSPLPLGDRKPFNEKLFF
D gene: TRBD1; J gene: TRBJ1-1; clone size: many; V gene: TRBV15; CDR3 DNA: TGTGCCACCAGTCCGGGACAGGGGGACACTGAAGCTTTCTTT; CDR3 protein: CATSPGQGDTEAFF
D gene: .; J gene: TRBJ2-5; clone size: many; V gene: TRBV11-2; CDR3 DNA: TGTGCCAGCAGCTTATGGCTTTTAGGTTCAGAGACCCAGTACTTC; CDR3 protein: CASSLWLLGSETQYF